This T cell receptor beta chain was observed in a study of blood T cells in healthy people across ages. The authors ran a second PCR of 7 to 11 cycles using a sample-barcoded 5' primer and a J-beta primer mix. TCRdb re-called the 5' RACE reads with MiXCR, one entry per CDR3 protein. Of roughly 1,800,000 distinct CDR3 sequences in the sample, roughly 52% were seen once. The CDR3 contains 14 residues. The V end lost 6 bases, the J end lost 2 bases, and 11 bases lay between the germline ends. Germline CDR1 is SNHLY and CDR2 is FYNNEI. Source material: blood. The sequence was obtained from a woman between 40 and 50 years old in good health. V is TRBV2 and J is TRBJ1-5, with no clear D. CDR3 sequence: CASRAWTGNQPQHF. CDR3 coding DNA: TGTGCCAGCAGGGCCTGGACGGGCAATCAGCCCCAGCATTTT.